The T cell receptor (beta chain) described here comes from a study of blood T cells in healthy people across ages. The table lists this clonotype with many counts. The authors ran a second PCR of about 6 to 11 cycles using a sample-barcoded 5' primer and a J-beta primer mix. A single record per CDR3 protein comes from TCRdb applying MiXCR to the 5' RACE reads. The sample carries about 590,000 distinct CDR3 sequences, about 30% recorded once. Germline CDR1 reads SNHLY; CDR2 reads FYNNEI. The CDR3 covers 17 residues. Trimming shortened V by 9 bases and J by 0 bases, and 21 bases separated the two germline ends.

Sequenced input: blood. The chain couples TRBV2 to TRBJ2-4, with D maybe TRBD1 (6 bases). The TCR sequence derives from an elderly woman in good health. CDR3 region: CASEGTPNTLAKNIQYF. The CDR3 coding sequence is TGTGCCAGTGAAGGGACACCCAATACCCTAGCCAAAAACATTCAGTACTTC.